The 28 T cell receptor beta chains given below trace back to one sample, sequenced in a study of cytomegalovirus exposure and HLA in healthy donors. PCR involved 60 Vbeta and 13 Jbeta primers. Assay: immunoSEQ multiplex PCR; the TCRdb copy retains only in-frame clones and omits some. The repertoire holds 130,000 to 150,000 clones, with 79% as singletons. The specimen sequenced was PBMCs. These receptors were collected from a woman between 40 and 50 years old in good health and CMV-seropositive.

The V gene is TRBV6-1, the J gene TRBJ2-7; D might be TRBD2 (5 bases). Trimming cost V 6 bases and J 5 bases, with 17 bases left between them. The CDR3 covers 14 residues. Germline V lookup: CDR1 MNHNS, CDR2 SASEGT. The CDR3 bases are TGTGCCAGCAGCGCCACGGGGATTCGTGACGAGCAGTACTTC. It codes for CASSATGIRDEQYF.

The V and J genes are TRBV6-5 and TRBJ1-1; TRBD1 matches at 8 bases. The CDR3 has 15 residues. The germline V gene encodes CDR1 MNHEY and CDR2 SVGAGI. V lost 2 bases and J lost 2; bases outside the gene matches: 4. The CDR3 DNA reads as TGTGCCAGCAGTTACGGGACAGGCATAAACACTGAAGCTTTCTTT. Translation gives CASSYGTGINTEAFF.

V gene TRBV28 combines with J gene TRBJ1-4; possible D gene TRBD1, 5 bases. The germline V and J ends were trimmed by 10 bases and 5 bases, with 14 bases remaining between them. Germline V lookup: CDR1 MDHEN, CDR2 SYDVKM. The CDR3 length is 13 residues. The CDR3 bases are TGTGCCACCATAGACAGTTACAATGAAAAACTGTTTTTT. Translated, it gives CATIDSYNEKLFF.

This CDR3 is CSVLTLSGIHAEAFF. CDR3 DNA sequence: TGCAGCGTCCTTACCCTCTCGGGAATCCACGCTGAAGCTTTCTTT. The V and J genes are TRBV29-1 and TRBJ1-1; D is unclear. The V gene's germline CDR1 is SQVTM and CDR2 ANQGSEA. This CDR3 comprises 15 residues. V was clipped by 6 bases and J by 6 bases, with 23 bases between them.

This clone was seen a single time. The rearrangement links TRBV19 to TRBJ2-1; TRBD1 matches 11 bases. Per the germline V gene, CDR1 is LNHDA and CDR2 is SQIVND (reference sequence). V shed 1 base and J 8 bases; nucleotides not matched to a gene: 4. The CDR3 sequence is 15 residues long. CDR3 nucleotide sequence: TGTGCCAGTAGTATAGGGACAGGGGGCAGGGATGAGCAGTTCTTC. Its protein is CASSIGTGGRDEQFF.

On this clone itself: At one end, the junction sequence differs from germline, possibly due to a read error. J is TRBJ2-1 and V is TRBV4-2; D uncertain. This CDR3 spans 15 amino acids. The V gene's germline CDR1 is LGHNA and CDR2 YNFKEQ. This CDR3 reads CASSPSESSHNEQFF. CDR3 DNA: TGTGCCAGCAGCCCTAGTGAGAGCTCCCACAATGAGCAGTTCTTC.

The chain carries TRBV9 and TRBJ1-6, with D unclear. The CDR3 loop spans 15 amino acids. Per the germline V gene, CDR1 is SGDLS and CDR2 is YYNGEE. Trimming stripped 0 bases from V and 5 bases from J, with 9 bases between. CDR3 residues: CASSVGAVDNSPLHF. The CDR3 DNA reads TGTGCCAGCAGCGTAGGCGCGGTGGATAATTCACCCCTCCACTTT. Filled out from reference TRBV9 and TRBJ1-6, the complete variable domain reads DSGVTQTPKHLITATGQRVTLRCSPRSGDLSVYWYQQSLDQGLQFLIQYYNGEERAKGNILERFSAQQFPDLHSELNLSSLELGDSALYFCASSVGAVDNSPLHFGNGTRLTVT.

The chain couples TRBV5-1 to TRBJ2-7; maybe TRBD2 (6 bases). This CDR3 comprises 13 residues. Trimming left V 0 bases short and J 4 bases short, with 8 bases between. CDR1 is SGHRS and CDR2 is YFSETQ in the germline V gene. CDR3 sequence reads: CASSLVGTYEQYF. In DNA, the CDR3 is TGCGCCAGCAGCTTGGTGGGGACTTACGAGCAGTACTTC.

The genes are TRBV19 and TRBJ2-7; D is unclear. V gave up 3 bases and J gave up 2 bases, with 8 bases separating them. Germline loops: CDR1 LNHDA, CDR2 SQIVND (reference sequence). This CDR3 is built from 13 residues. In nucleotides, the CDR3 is TGTGCCAGTAGTATTTCCGCGACCTACGAGCAGTACTTC. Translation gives CASSISATYEQYF.

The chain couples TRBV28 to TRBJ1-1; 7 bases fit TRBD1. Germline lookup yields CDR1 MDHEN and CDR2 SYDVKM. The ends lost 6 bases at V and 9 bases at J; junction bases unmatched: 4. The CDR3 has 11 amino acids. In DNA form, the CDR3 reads TGTGCCAGCAGCCGACAGGGTAAAGCTTTCTTT. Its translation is CASSRQGKAFF.

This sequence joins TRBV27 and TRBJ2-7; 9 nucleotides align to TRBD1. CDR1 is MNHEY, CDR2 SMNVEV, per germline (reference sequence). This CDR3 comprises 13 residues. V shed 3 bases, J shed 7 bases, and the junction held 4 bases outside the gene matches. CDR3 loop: CASSFGQGNEQYF. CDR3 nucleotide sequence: TGTGCCAGCAGTTTCGGACAGGGGAATGAGCAGTACTTC.

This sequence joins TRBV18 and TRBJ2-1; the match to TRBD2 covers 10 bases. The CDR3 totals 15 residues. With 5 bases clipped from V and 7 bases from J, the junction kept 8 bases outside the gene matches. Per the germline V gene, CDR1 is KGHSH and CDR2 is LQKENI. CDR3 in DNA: TGTGCCAGCTCAACCAGCGGGGGGGCTGGGAATGAGCAGTTCTTC. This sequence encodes CASSTSGGAGNEQFF.

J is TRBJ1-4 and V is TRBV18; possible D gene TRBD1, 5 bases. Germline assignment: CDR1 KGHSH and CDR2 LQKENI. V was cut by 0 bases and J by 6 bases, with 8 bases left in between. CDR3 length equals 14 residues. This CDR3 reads CASSPPGGDEKLFF. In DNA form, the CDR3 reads TGTGCCAGCTCACCACCTGGAGGGGATGAAAAACTGTTTTTT.

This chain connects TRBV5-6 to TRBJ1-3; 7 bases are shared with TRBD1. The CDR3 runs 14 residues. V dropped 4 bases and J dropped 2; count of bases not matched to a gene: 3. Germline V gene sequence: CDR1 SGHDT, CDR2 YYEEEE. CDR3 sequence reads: CASSRGTAGNTIYF. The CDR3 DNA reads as TGTGCCAGCAGCCGCGGGACAGCTGGAAACACCATATATTTT.

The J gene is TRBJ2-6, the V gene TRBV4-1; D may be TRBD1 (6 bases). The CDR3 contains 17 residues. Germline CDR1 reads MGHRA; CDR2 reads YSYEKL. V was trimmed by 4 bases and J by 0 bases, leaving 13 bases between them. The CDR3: CASSPGTRFSGANVLTF. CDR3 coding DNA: TGCGCCAGCAGCCCAGGGACACGCTTCTCTGGGGCCAACGTCCTGACTTTC.

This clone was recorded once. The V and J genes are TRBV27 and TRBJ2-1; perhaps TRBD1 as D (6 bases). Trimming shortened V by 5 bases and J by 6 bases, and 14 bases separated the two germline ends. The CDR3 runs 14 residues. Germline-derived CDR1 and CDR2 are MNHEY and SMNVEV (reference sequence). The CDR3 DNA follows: TGTGCCAGCAGTGTGACCGGACAGAGCAATGAGCAGTTCTTC. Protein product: CASSVTGQSNEQFF.

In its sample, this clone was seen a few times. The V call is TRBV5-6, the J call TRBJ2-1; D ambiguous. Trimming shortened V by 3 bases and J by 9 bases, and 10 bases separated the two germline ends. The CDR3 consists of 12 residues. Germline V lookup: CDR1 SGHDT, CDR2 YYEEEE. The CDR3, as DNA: TGTGCCAGCAGCTGGTCCTCTATTGAGCAGTTCTTC. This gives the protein CASSWSSIEQFF.

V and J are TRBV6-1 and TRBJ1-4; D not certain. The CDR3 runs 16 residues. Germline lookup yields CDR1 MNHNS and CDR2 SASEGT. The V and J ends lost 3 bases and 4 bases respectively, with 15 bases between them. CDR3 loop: CASSDFWAGSNEKLFF. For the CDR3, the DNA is TGTGCCAGCAGTGACTTCTGGGCCGGAAGTAATGAAAAACTGTTTTTT.

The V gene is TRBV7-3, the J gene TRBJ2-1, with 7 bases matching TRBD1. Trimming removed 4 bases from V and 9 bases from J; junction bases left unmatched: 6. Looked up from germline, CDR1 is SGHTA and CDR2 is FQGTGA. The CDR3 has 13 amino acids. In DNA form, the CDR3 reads TGTGCCAGCAGCTCCCAGGGGGTGGGTGAGCAGTTCTTC. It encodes CASSSQGVGEQFF.

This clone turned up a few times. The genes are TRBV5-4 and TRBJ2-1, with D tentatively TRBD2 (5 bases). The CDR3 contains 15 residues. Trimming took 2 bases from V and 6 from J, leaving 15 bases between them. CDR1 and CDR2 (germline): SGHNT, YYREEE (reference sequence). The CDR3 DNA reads TGTGCCAGCAGCTTTGTAGCGACATTCGGCAATGAGCAGTTCTTC. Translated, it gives CASSFVATFGNEQFF.

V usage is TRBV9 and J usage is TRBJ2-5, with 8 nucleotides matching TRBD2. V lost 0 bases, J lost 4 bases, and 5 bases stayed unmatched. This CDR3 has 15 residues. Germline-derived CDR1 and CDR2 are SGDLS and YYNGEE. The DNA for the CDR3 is TGTGCCAGCAGCGTAGGACTAGCGTGGGCAGAGACCCAGTACTTC. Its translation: CASSVGLAWAETQYF.

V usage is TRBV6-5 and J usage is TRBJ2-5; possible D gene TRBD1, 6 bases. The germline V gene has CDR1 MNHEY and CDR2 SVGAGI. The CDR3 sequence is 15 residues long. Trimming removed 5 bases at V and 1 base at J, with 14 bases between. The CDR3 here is CASSAIPGAQETQYF. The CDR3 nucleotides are TGTGCCAGCAGTGCTATACCAGGGGCCCAAGAGACCCAGTACTTC.

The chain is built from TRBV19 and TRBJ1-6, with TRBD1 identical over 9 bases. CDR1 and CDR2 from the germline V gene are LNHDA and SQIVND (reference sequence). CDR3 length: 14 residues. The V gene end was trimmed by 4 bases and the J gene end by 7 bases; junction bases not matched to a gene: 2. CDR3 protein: CASSRQGGNSPLHF. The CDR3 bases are TGTGCCAGTAGTAGACAGGGGGGAAATTCACCCCTCCACTTT.

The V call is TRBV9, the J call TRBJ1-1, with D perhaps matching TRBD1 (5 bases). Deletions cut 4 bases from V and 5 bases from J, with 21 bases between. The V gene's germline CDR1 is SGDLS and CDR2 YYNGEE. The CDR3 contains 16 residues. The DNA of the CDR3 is TGTGCCAGCAGCCCACGTTGGGGGGGTGGAGGGACTGAAGCTTTCTTT. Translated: CASSPRWGGGGTEAFF. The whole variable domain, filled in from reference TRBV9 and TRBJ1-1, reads DSGVTQTPKHLITATGQRVTLRCSPRSGDLSVYWYQQSLDQGLQFLIQYYNGEERAKGNILERFSAQQFPDLHSELNLSSLELGDSALYFCASSPRWGGGGTEAFFGQGTRLTVV.

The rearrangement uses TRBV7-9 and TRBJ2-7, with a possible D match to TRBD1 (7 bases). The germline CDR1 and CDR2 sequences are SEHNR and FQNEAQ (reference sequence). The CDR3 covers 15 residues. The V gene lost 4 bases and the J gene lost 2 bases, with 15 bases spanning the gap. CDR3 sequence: CASSSGGQLPYEQYF. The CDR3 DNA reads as TGTGCCAGCAGCTCCGGGGGACAGCTCCCCTACGAGCAGTACTTC.

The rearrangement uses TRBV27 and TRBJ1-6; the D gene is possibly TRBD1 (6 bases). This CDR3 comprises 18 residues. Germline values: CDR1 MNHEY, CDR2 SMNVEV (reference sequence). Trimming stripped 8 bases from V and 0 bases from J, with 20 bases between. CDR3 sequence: CASGSGQPRSSYNSPLHF. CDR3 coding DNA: TGTGCCAGCGGATCCGGACAGCCCCGGAGCTCCTATAATTCACCCCTCCACTTT.

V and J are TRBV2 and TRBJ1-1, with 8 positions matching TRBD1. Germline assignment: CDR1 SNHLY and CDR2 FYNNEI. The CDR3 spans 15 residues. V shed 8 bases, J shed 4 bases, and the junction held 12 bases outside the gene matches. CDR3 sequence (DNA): TGTGCCAGCCGAGAAGAAACAGGGGGAGGCACTGAAGCTTTCTTT. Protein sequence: CASREETGGGTEAFF.

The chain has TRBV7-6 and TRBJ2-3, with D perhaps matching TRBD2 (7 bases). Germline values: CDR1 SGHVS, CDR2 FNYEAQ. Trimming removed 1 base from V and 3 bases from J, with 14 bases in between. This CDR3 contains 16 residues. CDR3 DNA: TGTGCCAGCAGCTTAGTGGGGGGGGGCTTTACAGATACGCAGTATTTT. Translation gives CASSLVGGGFTDTQYF.